These 11 T cell receptor beta chains share one sample of origin, sequenced in a study of radiation and T cells in renal cell carcinoma. The time point here: blood 2 weeks post-SBRT. The treatment was: 15 Gy SBRT to primary tumor, nephrectomy 4 weeks later. The assay was immunoSEQ multiplex PCR, and TCRdb's table has in-frame clones only and misses some. The sample has some 150,000 clones, roughly 90% seen once; the top ten hold 10% to 15%. This sample comprised blood, obtained from a patient whose treatment included radiotherapy and nephrectomy. Receptors were obtained from a woman aged 50 to 60 with renal cell carcinoma.

The chain joins TRBV7-9 to TRBJ2-5, with D uncertain. This CDR3 has 12 amino acids. Germline CDR1 and CDR2: SEHNR and FQNEAQ (reference sequence). Trimming cost V 7 bases and J 7 bases, with 13 bases left between them. The CDR3 reads CASTDTRRTQYF. Here the CDR3 DNA reads TGTGCCAGCACCGACACACGGAGGACCCAGTACTTC.

This clone has more than one count but fewer than ten. The V gene is TRBV6-1, the J gene TRBJ1-3; TRBD1 might be the D (5 bases). Trimming stripped 1 base from V and 4 bases from J, with 8 bases between. The CDR3 sequence is 14 residues long. The germline CDR1 and CDR2 sequences are MNHNS and SASEGT. As DNA, the CDR3 is TGTGCCAGCAGTGAAGAGGGGATAGGAAACACCATATATTTT. It translates to CASSEEGIGNTIYF.

CDR3 loop: CASSLGPRNTEAFF. The CDR3 region has the DNA TGTGCCAGCAGCTTAGGTCCCAGGAACACTGAAGCTTTCTTT. The chain couples TRBV7-2 to TRBJ1-1; D unclear. The CDR3 runs to 14 residues. Germline CDR1 reads SGHTA; CDR2 reads FQGNSA. V dropped 1 base and J dropped 1 base, with 7 bases sitting between them.

This chain connects TRBV7-8 to TRBJ1-2; possible D gene TRBD1, 5 bases. CDR3 length: 18 amino acids. V was pared by 2 bases and J by 3 bases, with 22 bases between. CDR1 and CDR2 (germline): SGHVS, FQNEAQ. The DNA for the CDR3 is TGTGCCAGCAGCTTATCTTTTTCTGACAGAACCCGCGACTATGGCTACACCTTC. Encoded protein: CASSLSFSDRTRDYGYTF. Looking up the rest from reference TRBV7-8 and TRBJ1-2 gives the full variable domain: GAGVSQSPRYKVAKRGQDVALRCDPISGHVSLFWYQQALGQGPEFLTYFQNEAQLDKSGLPSDRFFAERPEGSVSTLKIQRTQQEDSAVYLCASSLSFSDRTRDYGYTFGSGTRLTVV.

This clone occurred a few times. The CDR3 nucleotides are TGTGCCAGCAGAGGACAGGGTCGAGACACCGGGGAGCTGTTTTTT. Protein product: CASRGQGRDTGELFF. This sequence joins TRBV6-6 and TRBJ2-2; TRBD1 matches at 8 bases. Per germline, CDR1 MNHNY and CDR2 SVGAGI (reference sequence). This CDR3 has 15 amino acids. Trimming removed 6 bases from V and 3 bases from J; junction bases left unmatched: 6.

The gene calls are TRBV6-5 and TRBJ1-5, with D tentatively TRBD1 (6 bases). V was pared by 5 bases and J by 5 bases, with 13 bases between. Per the germline V gene, CDR1 is MNHEY and CDR2 is SVGAGI. The CDR3 totals 14 residues. CDR3 DNA: TGTGCCAGCAGTACCCAGGGGCGAGATCAGCCCCAGCATTTT. Its protein is CASSTQGRDQPQHF.

The chain links TRBV10-3 to TRBJ2-6; D is uncertain. This CDR3 spans 12 amino acids. CDR1 ENHRY and CDR2 SYGVKD come from the germline V gene. Trimming removed 8 bases from V and 0 bases from J, with 2 bases in between. As DNA, the CDR3 is TGTGCCATCTCCTCTGGGGCCAACGTCCTGACTTTC. It yields the protein CAISSGANVLTF.

This sequence joins TRBV19 and TRBJ1-5; D is uncertain. The CDR3 totals 15 residues. Germline CDR1 and CDR2: LNHDA and SQIVND (reference sequence). The germline V and J ends were trimmed by 5 bases and 0 bases, with 11 bases remaining between them. The CDR3 is CASSPQLNSNQPQHF. The CDR3 DNA follows: TGTGCCAGTAGTCCCCAACTCAATAGCAATCAGCCCCAGCATTTT. The complete variable domain, with remaining parts taken from reference TRBV19 and TRBJ1-5, reads DGGITQSPKYLFRKEGQNVTLSCEQNLNHDAMYWYRQDPGQGLRLIYYSQIVNDFQKGDIAEGYSVSREKKESFPLTVTSAQKNPTAFYLCASSPQLNSNQPQHFGDGTRLSIL.

The gene calls are TRBV30 and TRBJ1-5; unclear D gene. The CDR3 loop spans 14 amino acids. Germline V lookup: CDR1 GTSNPN, CDR2 SVGIG (reference sequence). Trimming took 4 bases from V and 0 from J, leaving 10 bases between them. This chain's CDR3 is CAWTPSFSNQPQHF. CDR3 coding DNA: TGTGCCTGGACCCCCTCCTTTAGCAATCAGCCCCAGCATTTT.

The chain uses TRBV18 and TRBJ1-4; a possible D gene is TRBD1 (6 bases). There are 15 residues in the CDR3. Trimming took 3 bases from V and 3 from J, leaving 11 bases between them. CDR1 and CDR2 (germline): KGHSH, LQKENI. The CDR3 DNA is TGTGCCAGCTCACCCCCCGGGGGGCCTAATGAAAAACTGTTTTTT. Amino acids: CASSPPGGPNEKLFF.

V gene TRBV6-1 combines with J gene TRBJ1-2; D is possibly TRBD1 (6 bases). V gave up 5 bases and J gave up 4 bases, with 11 bases separating them. The CDR3 totals 13 residues. The germline gives CDR1 MNHNS, CDR2 SASEGT. The DNA of the CDR3 is TGTGCCAGCAGTACAGGGCAGCGCTATGGCTACACCTTC. This gives the protein CASSTGQRYGYTF.